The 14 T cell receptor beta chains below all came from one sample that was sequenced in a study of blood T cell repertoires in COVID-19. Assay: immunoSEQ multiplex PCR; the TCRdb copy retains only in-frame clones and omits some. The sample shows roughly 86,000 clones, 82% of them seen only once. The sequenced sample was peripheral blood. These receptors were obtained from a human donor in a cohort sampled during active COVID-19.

The CDR3 region is CASSPGGGRNTIYF. CDR3 sequence (DNA): TGTGCCAGCAGCCCAGGCGGGGGCCGAAACACCATATATTTT. J is TRBJ1-3 and V is TRBV7-2; weak D call: TRBD1 (6 bases). Trimming took 5 bases from V and 5 from J, leaving 13 bases between them. Germline V gene lookup returns CDR1 SGHTA and CDR2 FQGNSA. The CDR3 runs to 14 residues.

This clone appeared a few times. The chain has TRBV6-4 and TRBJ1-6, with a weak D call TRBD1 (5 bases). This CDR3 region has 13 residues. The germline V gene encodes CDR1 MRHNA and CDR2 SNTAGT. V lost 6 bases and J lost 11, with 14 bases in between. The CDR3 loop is CASRPDSVAPLHF. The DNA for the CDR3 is TGTGCCAGCAGGCCAGACAGCGTGGCACCCCTCCACTTT.

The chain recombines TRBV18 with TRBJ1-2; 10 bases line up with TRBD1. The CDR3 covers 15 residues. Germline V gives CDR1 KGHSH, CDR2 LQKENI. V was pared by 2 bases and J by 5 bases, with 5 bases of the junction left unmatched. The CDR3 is CASSPTGTGEYGYTF. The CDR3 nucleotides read TGTGCCAGCTCACCAACCGGGACAGGGGAGTATGGCTACACCTTC.

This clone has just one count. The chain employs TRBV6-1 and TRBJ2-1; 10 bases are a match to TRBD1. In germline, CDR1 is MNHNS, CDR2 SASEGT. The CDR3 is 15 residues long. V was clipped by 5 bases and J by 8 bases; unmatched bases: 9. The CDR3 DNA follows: TGTGCCAGCAGTAGCGACAGGGGGCAGTGGGATGAGCAGTTCTTC. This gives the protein CASSSDRGQWDEQFF.

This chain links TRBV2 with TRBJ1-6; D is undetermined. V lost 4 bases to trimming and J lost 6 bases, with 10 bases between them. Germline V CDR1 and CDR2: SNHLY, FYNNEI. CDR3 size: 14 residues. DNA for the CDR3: TGTGCCAGCAGTGGAGGGATCGCTAATTCACCCCTCCACTTT. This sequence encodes CASSGGIANSPLHF.

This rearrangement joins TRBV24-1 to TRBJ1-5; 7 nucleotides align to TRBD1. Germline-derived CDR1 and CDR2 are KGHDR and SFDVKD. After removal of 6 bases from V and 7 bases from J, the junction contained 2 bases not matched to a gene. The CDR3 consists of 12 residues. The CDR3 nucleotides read TGTGCCACCAGTAACAGGGGCCAGCCCCAGCATTTT. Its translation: CATSNRGQPQHF.

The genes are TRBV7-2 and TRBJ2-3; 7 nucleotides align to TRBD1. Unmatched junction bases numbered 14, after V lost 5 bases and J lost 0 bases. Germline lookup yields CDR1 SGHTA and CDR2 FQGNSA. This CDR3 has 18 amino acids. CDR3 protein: CASSLSFDRVSSTDTQYF. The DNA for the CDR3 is TGTGCCAGCAGCCTTTCCTTCGACAGGGTCTCTAGCACAGATACGCAGTATTTT.

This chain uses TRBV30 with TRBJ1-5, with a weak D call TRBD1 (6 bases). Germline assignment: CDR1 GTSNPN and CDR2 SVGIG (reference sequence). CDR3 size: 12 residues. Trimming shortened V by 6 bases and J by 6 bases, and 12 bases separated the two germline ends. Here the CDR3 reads CACQGQGQPQHF. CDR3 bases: TGTGCCTGTCAGGGGCAGGGTCAGCCCCAGCATTTT.

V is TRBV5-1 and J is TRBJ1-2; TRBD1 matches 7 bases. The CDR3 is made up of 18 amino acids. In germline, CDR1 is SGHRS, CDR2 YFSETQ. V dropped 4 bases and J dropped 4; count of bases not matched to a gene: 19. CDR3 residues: CASSLRSGTVKLAYGYTF. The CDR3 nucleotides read TGCGCCAGCAGCCTAAGATCCGGGACAGTTAAACTGGCCTATGGCTACACCTTC.

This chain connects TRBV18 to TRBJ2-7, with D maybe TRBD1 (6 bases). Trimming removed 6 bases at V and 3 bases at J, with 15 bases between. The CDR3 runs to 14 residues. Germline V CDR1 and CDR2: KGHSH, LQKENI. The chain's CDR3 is CASSTRGKNYEQYF. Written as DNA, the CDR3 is TGTGCCAGCTCCACCAGGGGCAAAAACTACGAGCAGTACTTC.

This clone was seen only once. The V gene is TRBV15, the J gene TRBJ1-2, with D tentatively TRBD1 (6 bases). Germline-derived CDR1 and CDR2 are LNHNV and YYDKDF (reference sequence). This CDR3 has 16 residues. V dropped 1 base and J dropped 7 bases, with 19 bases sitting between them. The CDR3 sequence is CATSRAGGGRVLGYTF. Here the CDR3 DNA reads TGTGCCACCAGCAGAGCTGGCGGGGGCAGGGTTCTTGGCTACACCTTC.

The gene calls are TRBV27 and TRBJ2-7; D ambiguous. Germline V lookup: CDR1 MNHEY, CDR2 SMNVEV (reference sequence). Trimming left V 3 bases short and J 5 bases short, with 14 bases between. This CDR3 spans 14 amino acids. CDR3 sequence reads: CASSLGVFSDEQYF. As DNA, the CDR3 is TGTGCCAGCAGTTTGGGCGTCTTTTCCGACGAGCAGTACTTC.

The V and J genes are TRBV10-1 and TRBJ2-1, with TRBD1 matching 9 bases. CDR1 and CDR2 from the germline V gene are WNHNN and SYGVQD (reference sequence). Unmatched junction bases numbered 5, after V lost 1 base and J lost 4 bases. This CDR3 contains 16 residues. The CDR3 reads CASSEYRGRVYNEQFF. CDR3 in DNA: TGCGCCAGCAGTGAGTACAGGGGGCGGGTGTACAATGAGCAGTTCTTC.

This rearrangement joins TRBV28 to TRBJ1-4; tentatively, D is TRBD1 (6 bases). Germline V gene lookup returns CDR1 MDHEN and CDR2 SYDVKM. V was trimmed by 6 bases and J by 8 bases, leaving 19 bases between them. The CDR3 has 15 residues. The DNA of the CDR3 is TGTGCCAGCAGCCCCCTGCAGGGGTTAAAGGAAAAACTGTTTTTT. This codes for CASSPLQGLKEKLFF.